Shown below are 5 T cell receptor beta chains from a single sample sequenced in a study of T cells in Graves' hyperthyroidism and ophthalmopathy (dated by TCRdb to between 2017 and 2020). Libraries were prepared through multiplex PCR. This sample was sequenced with an Illumina HiSeq 2000. Amplification of TCR beta CDR3 regions was carried out from RNA transcripts. A first-round RT-PCR of the TCR CDR3 used the HTBI primer set with the Qiagen OneStep RT-PCR kit. TCRdb reanalyzed the raw reads on its own, using fastp at Q25 for trimming and MiXCR for clone calling, and kept in-frame beta chains. Each CDR3 protein appears once, grouped with its most common genes and DNA. This sample is represented by hundreds of thousands of distinct CDR3 sequences; more than 45% of them were singletons. The top ten clonotypes cover nearly 8.5% of the sample. The sequencing sample was made of peripheral blood or thyroid tissue (not recorded which). Source of these receptors: a young woman with Graves' hyperthyroidism. Donor details come from another sample of the same person, matched by shared clones.

The genes are TRBV7-2 and TRBJ2-7; 8 bases align to TRBD2. V was clipped by 4 bases and J by 0 bases; unmatched bases: 5. The CDR3 has 15 amino acids. Germline lookup yields CDR1 SGHTA and CDR2 FQGNSA. The CDR3 DNA reads as TGTGCCAGCAGCTCCGGGAGGGCTATCTCCTACGAGCAGTACTTC. Protein: CASSSGRAISYEQYF.

This clonotype has a single count. The gene calls are TRBV29-1 and TRBJ1-5; D not resolved. This CDR3 comprises 13 residues. The germline V and J ends were trimmed by 0 bases and 7 bases, with 10 bases remaining between them. The germline V gene has CDR1 SQVTM and CDR2 ANQGSEA. The CDR3 loop is CSVEDGRVQPQHF. Here the CDR3 DNA reads TGCAGCGTTGAAGATGGGAGGGTGCAGCCCCAGCATTTT.

About this clonotype: The junction shows a germline mismatch at one end, possibly a read error. The V call is TRBV7-9, the J call TRBJ2-7, with TRBD1 matching over 8 bases. Germline values: CDR1 SEHNR, CDR2 FQNEAQ (reference sequence). The CDR3 is 15 amino acids. Here the CDR3 DNA reads TGCGCCAGCAGCCAGAGGACAGGGACACCCTACGAGCAGTACTTC. Protein product: CASSQRTGTPYEQYF.

CDR3 nucleotides: TGTGCCAGTAGTTCTGGGACAGACTACGAGCAGTACTTC. It codes for CASSSGTDYEQYF. The rearrangement uses TRBV19 and TRBJ2-7, with 7 bases aligning to TRBD1. Germline CDR1 reads LNHDA; CDR2 reads SQIVND (reference sequence). This CDR3 has 13 residues. With 5 bases clipped from V and 3 bases from J, the junction kept 4 bases outside the gene matches. Combining the CDR3 with reference TRBV19 and TRBJ2-7 gives the whole variable domain DGGITQSPKYLFRKEGQNVTLSCEQNLNHDAMYWYRQDPGQGLRLIYYSQIVNDFQKGDIAEGYSVSREKKESFPLTVTSAQKNPTAFYLCASSSGTDYEQYFGPGTRLTVT.

V usage is TRBV7-9 and J usage is TRBJ1-2; tentative D call: TRBD1 (6 bases). V lost 7 bases to trimming and J lost 1 base, with 13 bases between them. CDR3 length: 14 amino acids. CDR1 and CDR2 from the germline V gene are SEHNR and FQNEAQ (reference sequence). The CDR3 DNA sequence: TGTGCCAGCACCCAAGGACAGCTTAACTATGGCTACACCTTC. Protein sequence: CASTQGQLNYGYTF.